The entry below describes one T cell receptor (beta chain). Antigen unknown. The entry originates in a study of radiotherapy plus CTLA-4 blockade in lung cancer. The table came from immunoSEQ multiplex PCR; TCRdb's copy has only in-frame clones and leaves some out. The profile shows around 71,000 clones, 65% to 85% of them singletons. Focal radiation and CTLA-4 blockade (ipilimumab) were tested in chemo-refractory metastatic non-small-cell lung cancer patients. Findings and limits, study-wide: Tumor-origin TCR clones grew in blood after radiotherapy plus ipilimumab. Early clone dynamics of blood T cells, plus interferon-beta, reportedly predicted response best.

The clonotype originates from a human donor with non-small cell lung cancer whose response to radiotherapy plus ipilimumab could not be evaluated. Some clones in this sample may be carry-over from other donors' samples. Material: peripheral blood, obtained from a patient treated with radiotherapy plus ipilimumab.

The CDR3, as DNA: TGCAGCGTTAGGGGTATGGGGTGGGATGAGACCCAGTACTTC. Encoded protein: CSVRGMGWDETQYF. The gene calls are TRBV29-1 and TRBJ2-5; D is perhaps TRBD1 (5 bases). Germline V gives CDR1 SQVTM, CDR2 ANQGSEA. CDR3 length equals 14 residues. Trimming stripped 5 bases from V and 5 bases from J, with 18 bases between.